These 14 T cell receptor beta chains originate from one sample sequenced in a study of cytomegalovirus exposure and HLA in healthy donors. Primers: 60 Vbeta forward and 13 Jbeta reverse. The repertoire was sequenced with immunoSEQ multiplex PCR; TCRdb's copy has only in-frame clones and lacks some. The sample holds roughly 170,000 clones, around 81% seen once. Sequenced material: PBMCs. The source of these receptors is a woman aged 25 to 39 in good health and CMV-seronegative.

CDR3: CASRTGGKNGYTF. The CDR3 nucleotides read TGCGCCAGCAGAACAGGGGGCAAGAATGGCTACACCTTC. The chain uses TRBV5-1 and TRBJ1-2, with 9 positions matching TRBD1. J was trimmed by 6 bases and V by 5 bases; bases with no gene match: 5. Germline-derived CDR1 and CDR2 are SGHRS and YFSETQ. The CDR3 contains 13 residues.

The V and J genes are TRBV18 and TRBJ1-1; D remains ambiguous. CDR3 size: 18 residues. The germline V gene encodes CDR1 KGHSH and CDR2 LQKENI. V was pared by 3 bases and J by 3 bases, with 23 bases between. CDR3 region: CASSPTSFGVGGDTEAFF. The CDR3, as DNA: TGTGCCAGCTCACCGACTTCCTTCGGGGTGGGTGGAGACACTGAAGCTTTCTTT.

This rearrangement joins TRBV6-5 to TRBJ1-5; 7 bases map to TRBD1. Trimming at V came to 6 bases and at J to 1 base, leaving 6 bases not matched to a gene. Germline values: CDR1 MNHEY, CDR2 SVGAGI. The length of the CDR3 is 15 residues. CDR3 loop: CASSLTGKSNQPQHF. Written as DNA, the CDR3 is TGTGCCAGCAGCCTGACAGGGAAGAGCAATCAGCCCCAGCATTTT.

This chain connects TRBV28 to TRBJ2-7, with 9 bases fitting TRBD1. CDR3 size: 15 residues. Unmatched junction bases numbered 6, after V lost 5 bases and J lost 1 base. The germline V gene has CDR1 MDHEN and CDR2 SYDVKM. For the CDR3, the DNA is TGTGCCAGCAGTGGTACAGGGGGCCAGTCCTACGAGCAGTACTTC. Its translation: CASSGTGGQSYEQYF.

The CDR3 protein is CASSSTLKVSEQYF. The CDR3 bases are TGTGCCAGCAGTTCTACTCTGAAAGTAAGCGAGCAGTACTTC. The V and J genes are TRBV27 and TRBJ2-7; no firm D call. The CDR3 is 14 amino acids. The germline gives CDR1 MNHEY, CDR2 SMNVEV (reference sequence). Deletions cut 4 bases from V and 6 bases from J, with 16 bases between.

CDR3 region: CASSSHPNRLGGELFF. In DNA, the CDR3 is TGTGCCAGCAGCTCCCATCCTAACAGGCTCGGCGGGGAGCTGTTTTTT. The V and J genes are TRBV7-2 and TRBJ2-2; D perhaps matches TRBD1 (5 bases). V dropped 4 bases and J dropped 7 bases, with 19 bases sitting between them. This CDR3 has 16 amino acids. The germline V gene encodes CDR1 SGHTA and CDR2 FQGNSA.

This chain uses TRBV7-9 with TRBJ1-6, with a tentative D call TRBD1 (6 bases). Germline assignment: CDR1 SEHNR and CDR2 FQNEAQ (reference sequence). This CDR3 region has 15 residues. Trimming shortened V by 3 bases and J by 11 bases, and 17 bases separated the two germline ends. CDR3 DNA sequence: TGTGCCAGCAGCTTGGGTACAATTGGGGACACACCCCTCCACTTT. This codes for CASSLGTIGDTPLHF.

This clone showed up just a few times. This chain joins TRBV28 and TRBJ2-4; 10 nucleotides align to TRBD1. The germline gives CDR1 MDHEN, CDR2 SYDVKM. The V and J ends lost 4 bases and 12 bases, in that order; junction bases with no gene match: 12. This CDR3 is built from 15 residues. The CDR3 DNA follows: TGTGCCAGCAGTTCTACCGGGACAGGGGTGGACAGTCAGTACTTC. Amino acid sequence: CASSSTGTGVDSQYF.

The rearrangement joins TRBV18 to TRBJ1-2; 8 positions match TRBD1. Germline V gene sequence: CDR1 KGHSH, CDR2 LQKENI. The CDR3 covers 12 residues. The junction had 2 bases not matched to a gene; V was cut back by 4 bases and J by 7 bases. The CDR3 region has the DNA TGTGCCAGCTCACTAGACAGGGGTGGCTACACCTTC. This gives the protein CASSLDRGGYTF.

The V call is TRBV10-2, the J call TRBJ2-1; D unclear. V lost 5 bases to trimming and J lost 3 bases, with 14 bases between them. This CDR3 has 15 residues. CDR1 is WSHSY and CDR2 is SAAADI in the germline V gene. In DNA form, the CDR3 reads TGCGCCAGCAGTACCCTTGAGGTTGGCTACAATGAGCAGTTCTTC. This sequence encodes CASSTLEVGYNEQFF.

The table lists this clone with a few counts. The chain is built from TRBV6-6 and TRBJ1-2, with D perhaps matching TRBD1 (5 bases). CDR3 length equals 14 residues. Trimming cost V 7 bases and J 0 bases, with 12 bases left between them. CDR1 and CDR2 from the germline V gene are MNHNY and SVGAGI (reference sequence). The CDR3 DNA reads TGTGCCAGCACCGAACAGGACCCTAACTATGGCTACACCTTC. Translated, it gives CASTEQDPNYGYTF.

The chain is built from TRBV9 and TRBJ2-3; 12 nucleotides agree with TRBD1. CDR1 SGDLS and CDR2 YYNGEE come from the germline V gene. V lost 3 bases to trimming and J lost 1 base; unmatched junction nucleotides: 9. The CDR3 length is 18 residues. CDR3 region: CASSAPRGTGGGTDTQYF. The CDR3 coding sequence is TGTGCCAGCAGCGCCCCACGGGGGACAGGGGGCGGCACAGATACGCAGTATTTT.

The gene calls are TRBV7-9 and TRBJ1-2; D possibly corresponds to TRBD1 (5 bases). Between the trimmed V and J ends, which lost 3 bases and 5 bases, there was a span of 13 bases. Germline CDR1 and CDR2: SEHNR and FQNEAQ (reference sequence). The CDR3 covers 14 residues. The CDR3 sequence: CASSLGEGLYGYTF. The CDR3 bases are TGTGCCAGCAGCTTGGGGGAGGGCTTATATGGCTACACCTTC.

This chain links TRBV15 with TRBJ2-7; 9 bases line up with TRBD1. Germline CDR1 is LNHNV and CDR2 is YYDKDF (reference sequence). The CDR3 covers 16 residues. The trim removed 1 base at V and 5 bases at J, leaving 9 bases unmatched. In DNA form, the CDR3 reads TGTGCCACCAGCAGAGGGGTGGGGACAGGGAAAGACGAGCAGTACTTC. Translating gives CATSRGVGTGKDEQYF.